This record covers a single T cell receptor beta chain. Its antigen remains unknown. The data belong to a study of early T cells in non-severe SARS-CoV-2 infection. Across the whole study: Chains from this unsorted whole-blood bulk RNA could not be paired. Findings and caveats of the study: Comparison of clonotypes with VDJdb favored anti-spike CD8 responses while missing private and CD4 specificities.

Unmatched junction bases numbered 9, after V lost 5 bases and J lost 4 bases. CDR3 size: 15 residues. Per the germline V gene, CDR1 is SGHVS and CDR2 is FNYEAQ. Separate cDNA molecules each had unique molecular identifiers attached to them. TCRdb ran MiXCR on the 5' RACE reads and lists one entry per CDR3 protein. The sample lists tens of thousands of distinct CDR3 sequences; approximately 9.1% were seen once. The input for sequencing was whole blood, taken at baseline. The chain joins TRBV7-6 to TRBJ1-1; 8 bases match TRBD1. This clonotype was sampled from an adult who was a healthcare worker with PCR-confirmed SARS-CoV-2 infection or an uninfected control (not recorded which). Here the CDR3 reads CASSPGGDRGTEAFF. In nucleotides, the CDR3 is TGTGCCAGCAGCCCGGGGGGAGACAGGGGCACTGAAGCTTTCTTT.